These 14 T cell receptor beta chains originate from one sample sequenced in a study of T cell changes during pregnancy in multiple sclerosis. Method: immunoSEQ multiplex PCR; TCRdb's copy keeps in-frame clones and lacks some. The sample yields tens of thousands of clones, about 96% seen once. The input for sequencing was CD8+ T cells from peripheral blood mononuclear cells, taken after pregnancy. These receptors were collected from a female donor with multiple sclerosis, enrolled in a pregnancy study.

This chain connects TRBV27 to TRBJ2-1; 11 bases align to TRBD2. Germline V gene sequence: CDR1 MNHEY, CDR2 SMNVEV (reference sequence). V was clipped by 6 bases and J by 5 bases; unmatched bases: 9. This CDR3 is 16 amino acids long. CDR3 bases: TGTGCCAGCAGCGACGCAGGACTAGCGGGTCACAATGAGCAGTTCTTC. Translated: CASSDAGLAGHNEQFF.

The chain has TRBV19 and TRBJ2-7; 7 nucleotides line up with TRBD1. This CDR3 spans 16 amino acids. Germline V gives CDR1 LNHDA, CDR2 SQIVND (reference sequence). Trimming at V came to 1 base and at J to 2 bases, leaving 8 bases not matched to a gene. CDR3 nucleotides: TGTGCCAGTAGTATAGCGTTCCGGGACAGAACCTACGAGCAGTACTTC. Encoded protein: CASSIAFRDRTYEQYF.

As DNA, the CDR3 is TGTGCCAGCAGTTCTCCGGGACAGGCCCCCGGGGTTCATCGCGAGCAGTACTTC. This encodes CASSSPGQAPGVHREQYF. V and J are TRBV27 and TRBJ2-7; 8 bases align to TRBD1. Per the germline V gene, CDR1 is MNHEY and CDR2 is SMNVEV (reference sequence). The V and J ends lost 4 bases and 6 bases, in that order; junction bases with no gene match: 20. The CDR3 totals 18 residues.

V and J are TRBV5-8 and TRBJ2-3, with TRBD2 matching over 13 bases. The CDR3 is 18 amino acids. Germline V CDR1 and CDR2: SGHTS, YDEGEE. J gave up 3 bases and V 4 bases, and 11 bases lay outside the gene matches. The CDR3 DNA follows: TGTGCCAGCAGCACAGGGACTAGCGGGGCACAGGATACAGATACGCAGTATTTT. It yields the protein CASSTGTSGAQDTDTQYF.

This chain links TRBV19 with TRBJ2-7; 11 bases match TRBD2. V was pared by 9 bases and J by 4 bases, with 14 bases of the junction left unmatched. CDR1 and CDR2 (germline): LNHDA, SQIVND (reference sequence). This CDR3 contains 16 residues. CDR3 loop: CASAHLGTSGAYEQYF. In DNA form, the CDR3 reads TGTGCCAGCGCCCATCTCGGGACTAGCGGTGCGTACGAGCAGTACTTC.

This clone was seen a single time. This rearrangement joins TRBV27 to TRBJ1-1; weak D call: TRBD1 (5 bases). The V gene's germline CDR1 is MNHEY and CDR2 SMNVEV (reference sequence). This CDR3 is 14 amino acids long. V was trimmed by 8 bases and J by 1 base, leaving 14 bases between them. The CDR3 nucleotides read TGTGCCAGCCGGGAGGGGACGAGGAACACTGAAGCTTTCTTT. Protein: CASREGTRNTEAFF.

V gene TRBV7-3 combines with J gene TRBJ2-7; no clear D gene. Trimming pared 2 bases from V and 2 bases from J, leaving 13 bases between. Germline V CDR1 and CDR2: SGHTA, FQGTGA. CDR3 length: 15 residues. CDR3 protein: CASSLGPADTYEQYF. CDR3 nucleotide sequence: TGTGCCAGCAGCTTAGGGCCAGCCGATACCTACGAGCAGTACTTC.

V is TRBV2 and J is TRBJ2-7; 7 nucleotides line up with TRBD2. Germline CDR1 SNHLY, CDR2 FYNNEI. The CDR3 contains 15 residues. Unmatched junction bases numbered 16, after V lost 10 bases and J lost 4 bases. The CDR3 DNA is TGTGCCACCAAGGGCGGGGGAGTAAATAGGTACGAGCAGTACTTC. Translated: CATKGGGVNRYEQYF.

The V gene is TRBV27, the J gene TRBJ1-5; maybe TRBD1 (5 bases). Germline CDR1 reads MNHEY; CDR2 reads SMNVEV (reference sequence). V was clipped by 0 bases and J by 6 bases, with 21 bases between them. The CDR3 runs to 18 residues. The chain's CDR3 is CASSLSTVGLEGGQPQHF. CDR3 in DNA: TGTGCCAGCAGTTTATCCACAGTGGGACTTGAAGGAGGTCAGCCCCAGCATTTT.

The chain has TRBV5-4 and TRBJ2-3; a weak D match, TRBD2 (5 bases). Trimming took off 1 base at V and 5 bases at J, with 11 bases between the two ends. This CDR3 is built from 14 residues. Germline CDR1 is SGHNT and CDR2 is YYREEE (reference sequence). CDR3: CASSLRGEGDTQYF. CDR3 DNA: TGTGCCAGCAGCTTGCGTGGCGAGGGAGATACGCAGTATTTT.

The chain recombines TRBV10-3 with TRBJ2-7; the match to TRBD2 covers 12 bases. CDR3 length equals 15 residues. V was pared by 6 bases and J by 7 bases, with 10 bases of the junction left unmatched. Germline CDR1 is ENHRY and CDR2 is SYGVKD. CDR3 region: CAISQRTSGVGEQYF. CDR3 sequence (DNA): TGTGCCATCAGCCAACGGACTAGCGGGGTTGGGGAGCAGTACTTC.

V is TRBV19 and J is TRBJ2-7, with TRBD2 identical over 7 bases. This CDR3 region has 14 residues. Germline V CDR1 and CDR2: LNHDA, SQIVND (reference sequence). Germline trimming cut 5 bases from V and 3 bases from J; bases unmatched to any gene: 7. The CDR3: CASSAASGYYEQYF. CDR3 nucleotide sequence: TGTGCCAGTAGTGCGGCTAGCGGATACTACGAGCAGTACTTC.

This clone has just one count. CDR3 sequence (DNA): TGTGCCAGCAGTGAGCTAGCGGGAACCTCCCCAGATACGCAGTATTTT. Translated, it gives CASSELAGTSPDTQYF. This chain links TRBV2 with TRBJ2-3, with 9 bases lining up with TRBD2. With V trimmed by 3 bases and J by 4 bases, 8 bases remained unmatched. CDR3 length: 16 amino acids. Germline V gene data show CDR1 as SNHLY and CDR2 as FYNNEI.

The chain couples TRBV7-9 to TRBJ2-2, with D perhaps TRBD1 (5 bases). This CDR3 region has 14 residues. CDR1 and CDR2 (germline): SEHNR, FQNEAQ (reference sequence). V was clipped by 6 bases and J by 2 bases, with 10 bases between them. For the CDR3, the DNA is TGTGCCAGCAGTGGGCAGGGAAACACCGGGGAGCTGTTTTTT. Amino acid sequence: CASSGQGNTGELFF.